This T cell receptor beta chain was profiled in a study of vaccination and CD4 T cells after COVID-19. Germline values: CDR1 DFQATT, CDR2 SNEGSKA (reference sequence). This CDR3 spans 15 amino acids. Trimming left V 1 base short and J 3 bases short, with 14 bases between. Treatment denoted: roughly 10-day PBMC culture with coronavirus spike peptide pools or control peptides (ViraFEST assay). For this clonotype: The antigen is not known.

Cultured CD4+ T cell DNA was sequenced using the Oncomine TCR Beta short-read assay. TCRdb reanalysed the PCR reads using MiXCR and keeps one entry per CDR3 protein. The data contain 7,200 or so distinct CDR3 sequences, over 55% of them singletons. Sequencing was done on a sample of CD4+ T cells from blood, cultured in vitro. The sequence derives from a human donor who had recovered from COVID-19. The chain uses TRBV20-1 and TRBJ2-3; unclear D gene. The CDR3 loop reads CSARARLDGTDTQYF. The CDR3, as DNA: TGCAGTGCTAGAGCGCGGCTAGATGGGACAGATACGCAGTATTTT.